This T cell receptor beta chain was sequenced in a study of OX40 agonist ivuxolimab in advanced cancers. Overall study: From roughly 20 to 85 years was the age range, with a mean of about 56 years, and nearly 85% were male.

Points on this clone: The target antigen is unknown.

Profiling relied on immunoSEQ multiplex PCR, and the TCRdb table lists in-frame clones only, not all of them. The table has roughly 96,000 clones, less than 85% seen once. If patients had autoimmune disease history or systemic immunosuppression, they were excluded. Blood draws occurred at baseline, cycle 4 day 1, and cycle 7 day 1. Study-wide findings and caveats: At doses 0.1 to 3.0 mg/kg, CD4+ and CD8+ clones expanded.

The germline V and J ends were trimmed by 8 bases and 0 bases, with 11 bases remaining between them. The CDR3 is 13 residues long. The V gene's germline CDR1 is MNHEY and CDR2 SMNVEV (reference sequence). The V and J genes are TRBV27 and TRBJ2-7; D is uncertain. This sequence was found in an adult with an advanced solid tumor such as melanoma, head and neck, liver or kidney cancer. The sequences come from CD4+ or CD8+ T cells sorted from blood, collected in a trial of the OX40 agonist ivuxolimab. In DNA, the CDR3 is TGTGCCAGCCGACGGATTAGCTCCTACGAGCAGTACTTC. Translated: CASRRISSYEQYF.